These 2 T cell receptor beta chains were all obtained from the same sample, sequenced in a study of early T cells in non-severe SARS-CoV-2 infection. TCRdb ran MiXCR on the 5' RACE reads and lists one entry per CDR3 protein. This table holds tens of thousands of distinct CDR3 sequences, more than 6% found once. The material sequenced was whole blood. The receptors originated from an adult who was a healthcare worker with PCR-confirmed SARS-CoV-2 infection or an uninfected control (not recorded which).

This clonotype is labeled as medium-sized. The gene calls are TRBV7-8 and TRBJ2-3, with 9 bases fitting TRBD1. This CDR3 spans 19 amino acids. Trimming took 8 bases from V and 2 from J; bases not matched to a gene: 20. CDR1 and CDR2 (germline): SGHVS, FQNEAQ. CDR3 in DNA: TGTGCCAGCCGACAGGGGGGGGCGGGCTCGCCTCCAGCCACAGATACGCAGTATTTT. This gives the protein CASRQGGAGSPPATDTQYF.

This chain links TRBV5-1 with TRBJ2-1, with D tentatively TRBD1 (5 bases). Germline V gene data show CDR1 as SGHRS and CDR2 as YFSETQ. The CDR3 extends over 14 amino acids. V lost 1 base and J lost 9, with 14 bases in between. CDR3 sequence reads: CASSLPHRIGEQFF. The CDR3 DNA follows: TGCGCCAGCAGCTTGCCCCACAGGATCGGTGAGCAGTTCTTC. The full variable domain, its missing parts supplied by reference TRBV5-1 and TRBJ2-1, is KAGVTQTPRYLIKTRGQQVTLSCSPISGHRSVSWYQQTPGQGLQFLFEYFSETQRNKGNFPGRFSGRQFSNSRSEMNVSTLELGDSALYLCASSLPHRIGEQFFGPGTRLTVL.